The 18 T cell receptor beta chains listed next were all sequenced from one sample in a study of cytomegalovirus exposure and HLA in healthy donors. PCR amplification relied on 60 Vbeta primers (plus 13 Jbeta primers). TCRdb's table, derived via immunoSEQ multiplex PCR, lists solely in-frame clones and lacks some. Seen in this sample are 100,000 to 150,000 clones; the ten most common clones hold about 2.2%. Material: PBMCs. Source of these receptors: a man in his forties in good health and CMV-seronegative.

This chain uses TRBV7-2 with TRBJ2-7, with D possibly TRBD2 on 5 matching bases. The CDR3 is made up of 15 amino acids. Germline V gene sequence: CDR1 SGHTA, CDR2 FQGNSA. With 3 bases removed from V and 3 bases from J, the gap between germline ends came to 15 bases. This chain's CDR3 is CASSLELSRGYEQYF. CDR3 sequence (DNA): TGTGCCAGCAGCTTGGAGTTATCACGGGGCTACGAGCAGTACTTC.

CDR3 sequence: CASSPSGSFYEQYF. CDR3 sequence (DNA): TGTGCCAGTAGTCCTAGCGGGAGTTTCTACGAGCAGTACTTC. The rearrangement links TRBV19 to TRBJ2-7, with 10 nucleotides matching TRBD2. CDR3 length: 14 residues. Germline V gene lookup returns CDR1 LNHDA and CDR2 SQIVND (reference sequence). V was pared by 5 bases and J by 3 bases, with 4 bases of the junction left unmatched.

The J gene is TRBJ2-7, the V gene TRBV6-6, with TRBD1 identical over 9 bases. The CDR3 is 15 residues long. Germline V CDR1 and CDR2: MNHNY, SVGAGI (reference sequence). Trimming at V came to 6 bases and at J to 4 bases, leaving 10 bases not matched to a gene. The CDR3 sequence: CASSDPGTGIYEQYF. CDR3 in DNA: TGTGCCAGCAGCGACCCAGGGACAGGGATATACGAGCAGTACTTC.

The chain carries TRBV5-6 and TRBJ2-7; D possibly corresponds to TRBD1 (6 bases). V shed 4 bases and J shed 2 bases, with 13 bases lying between them. Germline V gene lookup returns CDR1 SGHDT and CDR2 YYEEEE. The CDR3 length is 14 residues. CDR3 sequence reads: CASSPPGTTYEQYF. CDR3 DNA: TGTGCCAGCAGCCCCCCCGGGACAACCTACGAGCAGTACTTC.

The chain is built from TRBV10-2 and TRBJ2-2, with 10 bases aligning to TRBD1. CDR1 WSHSY and CDR2 SAAADI come from the germline V gene. CDR3 size: 17 residues. After removal of 5 bases from V and 4 bases from J, the junction contained 10 bases not matched to a gene. CDR3 coding DNA: TGCGCCAGCAGTCCCAGGGGGACAGGGGCCACCACCGGGGAGCTGTTTTTT. Translated, it gives CASSPRGTGATTGELFF.

The V and J genes are TRBV30 and TRBJ1-4; tentatively, D is TRBD1 (6 bases). CDR1 is GTSNPN, CDR2 SVGIG, per germline (reference sequence). Trimming took off 3 bases at V and 5 bases at J, with 10 bases between the two ends. The CDR3 sequence is 13 residues long. CDR3 region: CAWSGQINEKLFF. DNA for the CDR3: TGTGCCTGGAGCGGACAGATAAATGAAAAACTGTTTTTT. Full variable domain (missing parts from reference TRBV30 and TRBJ1-4): SQTIHQWPATLVQPVGSPLSLECTVEGTSNPNLYWYRQAAGRGLQLLFYSVGIGQISSEVPQNLSASRPQDRQFILSSKKLLLSDSGFYLCAWSGQINEKLFFGSGTQLSVL.

The chain couples TRBV6-5 to TRBJ1-1; TRBD1 is a possible D gene (6 bases). Trimming pared 7 bases from V and 4 bases from J, leaving 10 bases between. This CDR3 comprises 12 residues. Germline-derived CDR1 and CDR2 are MNHEY and SVGAGI. CDR3 sequence reads: CASMFRGTEAFF. DNA of the CDR3: TGTGCCAGCATGTTCAGGGGCACTGAAGCTTTCTTT.

The chain links TRBV11-3 to TRBJ1-2, with 9 bases aligning to TRBD1. The V and J ends lost 8 bases and 2 bases, in that order; junction bases with no gene match: 3. The CDR3 contains 13 residues. Germline CDR1 is SGHNT and CDR2 is YENEEA. This CDR3 reads CASGDRANYGYTF. CDR3 DNA: TGTGCCAGCGGGGACAGGGCCAACTATGGCTACACCTTC.

This chain links TRBV27 with TRBJ1-1, with 9 bases identical to TRBD1. The CDR3 length is 14 residues. CDR1 is MNHEY, CDR2 SMNVEV, per germline (reference sequence). Germline trimming cut 6 bases from V and 6 bases from J; bases unmatched to any gene: 8. CDR3: CASRNRDRVAEAFF. Written as DNA, the CDR3 is TGTGCCAGCAGGAACCGGGACAGGGTCGCTGAAGCTTTCTTT.

In nucleotides, the CDR3 is TGTGCCTGGAGTGTTCTCGGGAGTGGCTACGAGCAGTACTTC. Amino acids: CAWSVLGSGYEQYF. The V call is TRBV30, the J call TRBJ2-7, with D maybe TRBD2 (6 bases). This CDR3 comprises 14 residues. CDR1 is GTSNPN and CDR2 is SVGIG in the germline V gene (reference sequence). The V gene lost 0 bases and the J gene lost 3 bases, with 12 bases spanning the gap.

V is TRBV5-1 and J is TRBJ2-2; the match to TRBD1 covers 9 bases. This CDR3 has 15 amino acids. Germline V gene lookup returns CDR1 SGHRS and CDR2 YFSETQ. V lost 0 bases, J lost 7 bases, and 4 bases stayed unmatched. The CDR3 protein is CASSLGGQGIGELFF. The DNA for the CDR3 is TGCGCCAGCAGCTTGGGGGGACAGGGAATCGGGGAGCTGTTTTTT.

The chain employs TRBV5-4 and TRBJ2-5; TRBD1 aligns across 7 bases. The J call is uncertain, as TRBJ2-7 better fits the DNA end. The germline gives CDR1 SGHNT, CDR2 YYREEE (reference sequence). The CDR3 has 14 amino acids. The CDR3 DNA sequence: TGTGCCAGCAGCTTGAAGGGGACAGCCTACGAGCAGTACTTC. Amino acid sequence: CASSLKGTAYEQYF.

The J gene is TRBJ2-5, the V gene TRBV11-2; 13 bases agree with TRBD2. This CDR3 region has 17 residues. In germline, CDR1 is SGHAT, CDR2 FQNNGV. V gave up 2 bases and J gave up 3 bases; unmatched junction bases: 6. This chain's CDR3 is CASSLRGLAGEEETQYF. The CDR3 DNA follows: TGTGCCAGCAGCTTACGCGGACTAGCGGGAGAAGAAGAGACCCAGTACTTC.

The chain has TRBV11-2 and TRBJ2-6; D possibly corresponds to TRBD1 (5 bases). V was trimmed by 4 bases and J by 4 bases, leaving 11 bases between them. This CDR3 is built from 15 residues. Germline-derived CDR1 and CDR2 are SGHAT and FQNNGV. CDR3 protein: CASSSQGLGANVLTF. The CDR3, as DNA: TGTGCCAGCAGCTCGCAGGGTCTGGGGGCCAACGTCCTGACTTTC.

The chain employs TRBV27 and TRBJ2-7, with 9 bases that match TRBD2. The CDR3 extends over 17 amino acids. V lost 7 bases and J lost 7; bases outside the gene matches: 20. Germline CDR1 is MNHEY and CDR2 is SMNVEV (reference sequence). CDR3 sequence reads: CASTFMGLAGNPGEQYF. In DNA form, the CDR3 reads TGTGCCAGCACTTTTATGGGGCTAGCGGGGAATCCGGGGGAGCAGTACTTC.

The J gene is TRBJ2-5, the V gene TRBV5-1; no reliable D call. This CDR3 is built from 13 residues. CDR1 SGHRS and CDR2 YFSETQ come from the germline V gene. Trimming took off 5 bases at V and 5 bases at J, with 13 bases between the two ends. The CDR3 reads CASSYQPRETQYF. Written as DNA, the CDR3 is TGCGCCAGCAGTTATCAACCCCGGGAGACCCAGTACTTC.

V usage is TRBV19 and J usage is TRBJ2-5; the D is unclear. The CDR3 has 13 residues. Trimming shortened V by 2 bases and J by 2 bases, and 6 bases separated the two germline ends. Germline V gives CDR1 LNHDA, CDR2 SQIVND (reference sequence). The CDR3 nucleotides read TGTGCCAGTAGTATACGACTTCAAGAGACCCAGTACTTC. This codes for CASSIRLQETQYF. Full variable domain (rest looked up from reference TRBV19 and TRBJ2-5): DGGITQSPKYLFRKEGQNVTLSCEQNLNHDAMYWYRQDPGQGLRLIYYSQIVNDFQKGDIAEGYSVSREKKESFPLTVTSAQKNPTAFYLCASSIRLQETQYFGPGTRLLVL.

The chain carries TRBV7-2 and TRBJ2-7; D is possibly TRBD2 (5 bases). Looked up from germline, CDR1 is SGHTA and CDR2 is FQGNSA. CDR3 length: 12 residues. V shed 5 bases and J shed 10 bases, with 15 bases lying between them. The chain's CDR3 is CASSPLDSTQYF. The CDR3 DNA sequence: TGTGCCAGCAGCCCCCTGGACTCAACTCAGTACTTC.